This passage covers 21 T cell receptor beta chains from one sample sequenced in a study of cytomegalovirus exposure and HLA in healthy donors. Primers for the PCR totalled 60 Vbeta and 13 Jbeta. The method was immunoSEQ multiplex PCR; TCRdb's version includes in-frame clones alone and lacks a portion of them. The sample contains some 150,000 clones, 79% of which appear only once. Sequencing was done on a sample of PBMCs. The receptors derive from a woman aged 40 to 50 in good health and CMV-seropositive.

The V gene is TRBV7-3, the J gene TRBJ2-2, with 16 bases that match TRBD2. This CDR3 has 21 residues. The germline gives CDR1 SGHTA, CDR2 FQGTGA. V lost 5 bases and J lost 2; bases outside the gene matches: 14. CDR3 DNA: TGTGCCAGCAGCCGGCCAGGTGGGACTAGCGGGGGGGCCAGTAACACCGGGGAGCTGTTTTTT. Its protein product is CASSRPGGTSGGASNTGELFF.

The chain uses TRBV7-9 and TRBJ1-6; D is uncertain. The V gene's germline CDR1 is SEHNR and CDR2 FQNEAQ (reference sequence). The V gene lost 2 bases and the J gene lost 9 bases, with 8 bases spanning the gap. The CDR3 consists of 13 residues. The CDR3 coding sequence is TGTGCCAGCAGCTTAAGAAGCGTTTCACCCCTCCACTTT. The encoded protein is CASSLRSVSPLHF.

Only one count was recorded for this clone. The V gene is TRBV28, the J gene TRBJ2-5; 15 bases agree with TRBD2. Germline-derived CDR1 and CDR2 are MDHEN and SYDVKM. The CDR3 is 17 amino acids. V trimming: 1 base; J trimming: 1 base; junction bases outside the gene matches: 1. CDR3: CASSLLGLAGGQETQYF. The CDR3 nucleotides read TGTGCCAGCAGTTTATTGGGACTAGCGGGGGGCCAAGAGACCCAGTACTTC.

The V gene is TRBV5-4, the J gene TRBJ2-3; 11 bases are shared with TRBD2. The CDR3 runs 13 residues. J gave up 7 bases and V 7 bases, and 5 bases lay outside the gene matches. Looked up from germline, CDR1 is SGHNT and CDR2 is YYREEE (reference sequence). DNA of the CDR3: TGTGCCAGCGGTCTAGCGGGGGGCAATACGCAGTATTTT. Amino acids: CASGLAGGNTQYF.

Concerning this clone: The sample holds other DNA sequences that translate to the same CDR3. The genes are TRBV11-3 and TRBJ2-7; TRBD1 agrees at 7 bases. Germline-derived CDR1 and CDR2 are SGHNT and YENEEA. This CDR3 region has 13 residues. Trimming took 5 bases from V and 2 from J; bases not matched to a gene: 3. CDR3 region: CASSLGQTYEQYF. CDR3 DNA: TGTGCCAGCAGCCTGGGACAGACCTACGAGCAGTACTTC.

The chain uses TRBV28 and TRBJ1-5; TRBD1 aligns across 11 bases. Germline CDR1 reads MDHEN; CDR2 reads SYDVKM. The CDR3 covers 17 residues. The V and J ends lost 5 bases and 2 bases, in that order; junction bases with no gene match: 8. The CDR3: CASSRTGTGGGNQPQHF. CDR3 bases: TGTGCCAGCAGTCGAACCGGGACAGGGGGTGGCAATCAGCCCCAGCATTTT. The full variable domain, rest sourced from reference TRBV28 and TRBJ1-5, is DVKVTQSSRYLVKRTGEKVFLECVQDMDHENMFWYRQDPGLGLRLIYFSYDVKMKEKGDIPEGYSVSREKKERFSLILESASTNQTSMYLCASSRTGTGGGNQPQHFGDGTRLSIL.

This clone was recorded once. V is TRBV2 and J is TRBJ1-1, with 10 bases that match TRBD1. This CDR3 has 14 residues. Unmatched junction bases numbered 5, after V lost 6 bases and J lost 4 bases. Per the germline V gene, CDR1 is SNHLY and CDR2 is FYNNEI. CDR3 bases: TGTGCCAGCAGAGGGACAGGGGTAGGCACTGAAGCTTTCTTT. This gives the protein CASRGTGVGTEAFF.

This CDR3 reads CASTFSGTTNEQFF. The CDR3 nucleotides read TGTGCCAGCACCTTCTCGGGGACTACCAATGAGCAGTTCTTC. V gene TRBV2 combines with J gene TRBJ2-1, with 7 bases lining up with TRBD2. Germline values: CDR1 SNHLY, CDR2 FYNNEI. This CDR3 spans 14 amino acids. Trimming cost V 7 bases and J 6 bases; bases outside gene matches: 9.

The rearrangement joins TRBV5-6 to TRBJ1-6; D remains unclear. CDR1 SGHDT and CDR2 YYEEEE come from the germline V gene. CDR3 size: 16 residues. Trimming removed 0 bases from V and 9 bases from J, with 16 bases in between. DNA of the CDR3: TGTGCCAGCAGCTTGGTGGGCCTCCATGTCCCTTCACCCCTCCACTTT. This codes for CASSLVGLHVPSPLHF. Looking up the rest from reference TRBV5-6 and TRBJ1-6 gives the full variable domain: DAGVTQSPTHLIKTRGQQVTLRCSPKSGHDTVSWYQQALGQGPQFIFQYYEEEERQRGNFPDRFSGHQFPNYSSELNVNALLLGDSALYLCASSLVGLHVPSPLHFGNGTRLTVT.

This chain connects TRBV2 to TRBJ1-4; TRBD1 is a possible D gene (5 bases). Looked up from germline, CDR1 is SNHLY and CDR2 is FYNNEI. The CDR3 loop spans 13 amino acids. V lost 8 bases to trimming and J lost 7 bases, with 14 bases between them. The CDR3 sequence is CASLGGVGEKLFF. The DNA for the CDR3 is TGTGCCAGCCTGGGAGGGGTGGGTGAAAAACTGTTTTTT.

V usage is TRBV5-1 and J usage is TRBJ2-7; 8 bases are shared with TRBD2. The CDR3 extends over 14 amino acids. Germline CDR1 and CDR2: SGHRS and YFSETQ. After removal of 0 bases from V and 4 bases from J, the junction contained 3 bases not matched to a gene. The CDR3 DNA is TGCGCCAGCAGCTTGGCTATAGCGGGGTACGAGCAGTACTTC. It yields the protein CASSLAIAGYEQYF.

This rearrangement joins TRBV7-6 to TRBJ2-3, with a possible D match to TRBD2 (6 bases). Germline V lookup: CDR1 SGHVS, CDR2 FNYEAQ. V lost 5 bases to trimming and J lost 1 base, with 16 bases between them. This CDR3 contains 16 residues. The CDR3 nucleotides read TGTGCCAGCAGCCCGGGTGTGCGGGGAGGCACAGATACGCAGTATTTT. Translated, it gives CASSPGVRGGTDTQYF.

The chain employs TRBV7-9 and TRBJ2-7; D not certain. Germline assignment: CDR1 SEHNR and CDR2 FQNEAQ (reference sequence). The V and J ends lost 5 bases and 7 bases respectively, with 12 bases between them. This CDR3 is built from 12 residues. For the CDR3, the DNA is TGTGCCAGCAGCCCTGAGGTCCGGGAGCAGTACTTC. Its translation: CASSPEVREQYF.

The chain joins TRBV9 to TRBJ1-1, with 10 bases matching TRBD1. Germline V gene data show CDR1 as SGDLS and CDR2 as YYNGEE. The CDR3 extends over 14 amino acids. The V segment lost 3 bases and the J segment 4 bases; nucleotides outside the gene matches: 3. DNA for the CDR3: TGTGCCAGCAGCGCGGGGACAGGGGCCACTGAAGCTTTCTTT. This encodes CASSAGTGATEAFF.

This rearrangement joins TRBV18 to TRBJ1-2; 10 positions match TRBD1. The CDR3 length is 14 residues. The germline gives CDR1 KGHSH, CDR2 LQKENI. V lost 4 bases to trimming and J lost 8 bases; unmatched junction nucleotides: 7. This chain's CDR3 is CASSQTGGAGGYTF. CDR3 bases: TGTGCCAGCTCACAGACAGGGGGCGCCGGGGGCTACACCTTC.

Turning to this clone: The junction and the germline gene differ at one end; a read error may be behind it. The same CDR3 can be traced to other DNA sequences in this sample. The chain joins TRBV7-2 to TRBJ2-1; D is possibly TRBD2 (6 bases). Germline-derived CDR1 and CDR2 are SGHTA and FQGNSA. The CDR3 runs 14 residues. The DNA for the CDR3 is TGTGCCAGCAGCTTGGTGGGGGGAGCCAATGAGCAATTCTTC. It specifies CASSLVGGANEQFF.

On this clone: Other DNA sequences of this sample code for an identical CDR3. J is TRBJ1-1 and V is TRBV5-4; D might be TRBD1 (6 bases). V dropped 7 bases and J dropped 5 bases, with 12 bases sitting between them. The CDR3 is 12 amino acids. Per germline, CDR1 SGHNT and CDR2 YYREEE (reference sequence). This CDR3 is CASGRGRTEAFF. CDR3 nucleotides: TGTGCCAGCGGCAGGGGTAGGACTGAAGCTTTCTTT. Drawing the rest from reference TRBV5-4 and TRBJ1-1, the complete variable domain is ETGVTQSPTHLIKTRGQQVTLRCSSQSGHNTVSWYQQALGQGPQFIFQYYREEENGRGNFPPRFSGLQFPNYSSELNVNALELDDSALYLCASGRGRTEAFFGQGTRLTVV.

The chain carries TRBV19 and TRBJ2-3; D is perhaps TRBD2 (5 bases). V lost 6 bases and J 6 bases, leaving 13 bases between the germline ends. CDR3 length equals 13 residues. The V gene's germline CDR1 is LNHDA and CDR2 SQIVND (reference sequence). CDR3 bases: TGTGCCAGTAGACATATGACTAAGGATACGCAGTATTTT. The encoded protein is CASRHMTKDTQYF.

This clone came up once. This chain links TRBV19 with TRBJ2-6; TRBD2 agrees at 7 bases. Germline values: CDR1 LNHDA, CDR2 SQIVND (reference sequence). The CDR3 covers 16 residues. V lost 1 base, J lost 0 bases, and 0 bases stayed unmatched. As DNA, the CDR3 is TGTGCCAGTAGTATAGCGGGGGGCTCTGGGGCCAACGTCCTGACTTTC. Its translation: CASSIAGGSGANVLTF.

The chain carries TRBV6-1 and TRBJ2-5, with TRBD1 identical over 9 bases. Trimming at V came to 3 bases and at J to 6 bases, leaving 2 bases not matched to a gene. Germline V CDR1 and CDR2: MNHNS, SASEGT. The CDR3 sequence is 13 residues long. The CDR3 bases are TGTGCCAGCAGTGACCACAGGGGGCAGACCCAGTACTTC. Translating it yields CASSDHRGQTQYF.

This CDR3 is CASSSGSKETQYF. The CDR3 DNA reads as TGCGCCAGCAGCAGCGGGAGCAAGGAGACCCAGTACTTC. V is TRBV5-1 and J is TRBJ2-5; 8 nucleotides agree with TRBD2. Germline V gene lookup returns CDR1 SGHRS and CDR2 YFSETQ. This CDR3 is built from 13 residues. V was clipped by 4 bases and J by 5 bases; unmatched bases: 4.